This T cell receptor (beta chain) was observed in a study of blood T cell repertoires in COVID-19. Overall study context: The cDNA or gDNA used as material had been derived from T cells, B-cell-depleted T cells, or PBMCs.

The table lists this clone with a few counts. What the recovered Cohort 3 donors had was two negative PCRs, clearance, or symptom resolution. From germline, CDR1 is KGHSH and CDR2 LQKENI. With V trimmed by 1 base and J by 1 base, 10 bases remained unmatched. There are 18 residues in the CDR3. In the original processing: Counts of nucleated cells, estimated from reference gene primer amplification, were obtained. Here immunoSEQ multiplex PCR was the method, and the copy in TCRdb shows in-frame clones only, minus some. For V, J and clone size, that table is used; D and trimming come from the DNA. Here the sample spans 350,000 to 450,000 clones, around 83% being singletons.

The chain couples TRBV18 to TRBJ1-5, with TRBD1 matching over 7 bases. Sample: PBMCs or T cells enriched from blood (not recorded which). This clonotype originated in a woman in her 50s who had recovered from COVID-19. The CDR3, as DNA: TGTGCCAGCTCACCACAGGCCTGGACAGGACTGAGCAATCAGCCCCAGCATTTT. This gives the protein CASSPQAWTGLSNQPQHF. The variable domain in full, completed from reference TRBV18 and TRBJ1-5, reads NAGVMQNPRHLVRRRGQEARLRCSPMKGHSHVYWYRQLPEEGLKFMVYLQKENIIDESGMPKERFSAEFPKEGPSILRIQQVVRGDSAAYFCASSPQAWTGLSNQPQHFGDGTRLSIL.